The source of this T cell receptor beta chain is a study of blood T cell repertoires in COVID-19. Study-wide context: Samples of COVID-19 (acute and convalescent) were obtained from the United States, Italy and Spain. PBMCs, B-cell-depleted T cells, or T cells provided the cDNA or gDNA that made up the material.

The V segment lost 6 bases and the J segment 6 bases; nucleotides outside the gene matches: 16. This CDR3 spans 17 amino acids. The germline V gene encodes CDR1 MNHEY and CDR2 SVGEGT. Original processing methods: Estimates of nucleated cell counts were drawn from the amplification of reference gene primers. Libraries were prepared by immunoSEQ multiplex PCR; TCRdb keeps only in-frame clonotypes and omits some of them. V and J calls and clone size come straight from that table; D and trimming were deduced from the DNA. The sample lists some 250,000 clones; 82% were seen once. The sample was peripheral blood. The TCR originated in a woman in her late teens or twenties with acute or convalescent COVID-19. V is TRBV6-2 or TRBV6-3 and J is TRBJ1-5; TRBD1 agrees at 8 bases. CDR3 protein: CASSRAPGQELGQPQHF. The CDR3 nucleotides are TGTGCCAGCAGCCGCGCCCCGGGACAGGAATTGGGTCAGCCCCAGCATTTT.